The 28 T cell receptor beta chains listed next were all sequenced from one sample in a study of PD-1 blockade in classical Hodgkin lymphoma. Following autologous stem cell transplantation, relapse occurred in every patient, and exposure to brentuximab vedotin varied. Here immunoSEQ multiplex PCR was the method, and the copy in TCRdb shows in-frame clones only, minus some. The sample has roughly 20,000 clones, over 70% seen once. Specimen: peripheral blood mononuclear cells (PBMCs), collected at baseline. The receptors here all came from a human donor with classical Hodgkin lymphoma.

The genes are TRBV6-1 and TRBJ2-7; 7 bases are a match to TRBD2. The CDR3 totals 17 residues. CDR1 and CDR2 from the germline V gene are MNHNS and SASEGT. The V gene end was trimmed by 6 bases and the J gene end by 3 bases; junction bases not matched to a gene: 17. Here the CDR3 reads CASSEPLGRRDYYEQYF. CDR3 nucleotides: TGTGCCAGCAGCGAACCCCTCGGGAGGAGGGATTACTACGAGCAGTACTTC.

The genes are TRBV30 and TRBJ1-2; D is ambiguous. Trimming pared 2 bases from V and 6 bases from J, leaving 16 bases between. Germline V lookup: CDR1 GTSNPN, CDR2 SVGIG (reference sequence). This CDR3 comprises 14 residues. The CDR3 loop reads CAWSRPGERDGYTF. The CDR3 DNA reads as TGTGCCTGGAGTCGGCCTGGGGAAAGGGATGGCTACACCTTC.

The chain joins TRBV7-2 to TRBJ1-1, with 9 bases fitting TRBD1. The CDR3 has 15 residues. The J segment lost 4 bases and the V segment lost 1 base, leaving 4 bases of the junction unmatched. Germline V gene sequence: CDR1 SGHTA, CDR2 FQGNSA. The CDR3 bases are TGTGCCAGCAGCTTAGGGACAGGGGCTGGCACTGAAGCTTTCTTT. It codes for CASSLGTGAGTEAFF.

The chain has TRBV5-1 and TRBJ1-2, with 7 bases that match TRBD1. Germline lookup yields CDR1 SGHRS and CDR2 YFSETQ. V shed 4 bases and J 2 bases; nucleotides not matched to a gene: 2. The CDR3 loop spans 13 amino acids. The CDR3 loop is CASSAGQNYGYTF. The CDR3 nucleotides read TGCGCCAGCAGCGCGGGACAGAACTATGGCTACACCTTC.

The chain recombines TRBV18 with TRBJ1-2; D perhaps matches TRBD1 (5 bases). Germline CDR1 KGHSH, CDR2 LQKENI. The length of the CDR3 is 12 residues. The V end was cut by 2 bases, the J end by 10 bases, with 11 bases between. The CDR3 bases are TGTGCCAGCTCACCAACCGGGACGGACTACACCTTC. Amino acid sequence: CASSPTGTDYTF.

The chain is built from TRBV6-5 and TRBJ1-3, with D hard to call. There are 15 residues in the CDR3. Germline values: CDR1 MNHEY, CDR2 SVGAGI. Trimming shortened V by 0 bases and J by 0 bases, and 6 bases separated the two germline ends. This chain's CDR3 is CASSYSGDSGNTIYF. The CDR3 DNA reads TGTGCCAGCAGTTACTCCGGGGACTCTGGAAACACCATATATTTT.

The chain recombines TRBV19 with TRBJ2-5; D is uncertain. Germline-derived CDR1 and CDR2 are LNHDA and SQIVND (reference sequence). This CDR3 has 15 residues. V lost 0 bases and J 5 bases, leaving 13 bases between the germline ends. In DNA form, the CDR3 reads TGTGCCAGTAGTATAGAGAAAGGGCCGTGGGAGACCCAGTACTTC. It specifies CASSIEKGPWETQYF.

This rearrangement joins TRBV28 to TRBJ1-4; D uncertain. Trimming took 9 bases from V and 15 from J, leaving 23 bases between them. The CDR3 is made up of 13 amino acids. From germline, CDR1 is MDHEN and CDR2 SYDVKM. CDR3 nucleotides: TGTGCCAGTAAGCGTCCCAGCGGGCACGGGGTGTTTTTT. It specifies CASKRPSGHGVFF.

This chain connects TRBV30 to TRBJ1-6; D perhaps matches TRBD1 (6 bases). The CDR3 runs to 18 residues. Looked up from germline, CDR1 is GTSNPN and CDR2 is SVGIG (reference sequence). Trimming left V 2 bases short and J 0 bases short, with 17 bases between. CDR3: CAWSRGGPGGSYNSPLHF. The CDR3 DNA follows: TGTGCCTGGAGTAGGGGGGGCCCCGGGGGCTCCTATAATTCACCCCTCCACTTT.

The chain combines TRBV11-2 with TRBJ1-5, with D unresolved. CDR1 and CDR2 (germline): SGHAT, FQNNGV. Trimming stripped 2 bases from V and 6 bases from J, with 8 bases between. This CDR3 is built from 13 residues. Here the CDR3 reads CASSLSGVQPQHF. The CDR3 nucleotides read TGTGCCAGCAGCTTATCCGGGGTTCAGCCCCAGCATTTT.

This chain connects TRBV9 to TRBJ2-1, with 7 bases matching TRBD2. With V trimmed by 1 base and J by 9 bases, 7 bases remained unmatched. The CDR3 is 14 residues long. In germline, CDR1 is SGDLS, CDR2 YYNGEE. In DNA, the CDR3 is TGTGCCAGCAGCGTATTTCCGGGGGGAGGTGAGCAGTTCTTC. This sequence encodes CASSVFPGGGEQFF.

This chain uses TRBV7-9 with TRBJ2-1, with a possible D match to TRBD2 (5 bases). Germline CDR1 and CDR2: SEHNR and FQNEAQ (reference sequence). This CDR3 comprises 13 residues. V lost 4 bases to trimming and J lost 6 bases, with 10 bases between them. The CDR3 spells CASSSGFLNEQFF. As DNA, the CDR3 is TGTGCCAGCAGCTCGGGATTCCTCAATGAGCAGTTCTTC.

In regard to this clone: The junction departs from germline at one end; a sequencing error may be responsible. The chain couples TRBV5-1 to TRBJ1-2; 8 bases line up with TRBD1. Germline-derived CDR1 and CDR2 are SGHRS and YFSETQ. This CDR3 has 13 residues. The CDR3 reads CASSEGQGDGHTF. CDR3 DNA: TGCGCCAGCAGCGAAGGACAGGGTGATGGCCACACCTTC.

In this sample, this clone turned up a few times. This chain uses TRBV5-4 with TRBJ1-2; 10 bases agree with TRBD1. The CDR3 contains 14 residues. CDR1 is SGHNT, CDR2 YYREEE, per germline (reference sequence). With V trimmed by 0 bases and J by 7 bases, 3 bases remained unmatched. The CDR3 DNA follows: TGTGCCAGCAGCTTGGGACAGGGGGCTTCTGGCTACACCTTC. Protein product: CASSLGQGASGYTF.

The chain combines TRBV5-4 with TRBJ1-4, with 8 bases identical to TRBD1. The J segment lost 7 bases and the V segment lost 0 bases, leaving 2 bases of the junction unmatched. The CDR3 has 14 residues. Germline V gene sequence: CDR1 SGHNT, CDR2 YYREEE (reference sequence). Here the CDR3 reads CASSLDRGGEKLFF. DNA for the CDR3: TGTGCCAGCAGCTTGGACAGGGGGGGTGAAAAACTGTTTTTT. Supplemented by reference TRBV5-4 and TRBJ1-4, the full variable domain reads ETGVTQSPTHLIKTRGQQVTLRCSSQSGHNTVSWYQQALGQGPQFIFQYYREEENGRGNFPPRFSGLQFPNYSSELNVNALELDDSALYLCASSLDRGGEKLFFGSGTQLSVL.

The rearrangement uses TRBV4-3 and TRBJ1-5; 8 nucleotides line up with TRBD1. CDR1 and CDR2 from the germline V gene are LGHNA and YSLEER. Germline trimming cut 1 base from V and 7 bases from J; bases unmatched to any gene: 6. This CDR3 spans 15 amino acids. CDR3 DNA sequence: TGCGCCAGCAGCCAAGGTGTACAGGGGGGGCAGCCCCAGCATTTT. Translated: CASSQGVQGGQPQHF.

The rearrangement uses TRBV7-2 and TRBJ2-7, with a weak D call TRBD2 (5 bases). CDR1 is SGHTA, CDR2 FQGNSA, per germline. The CDR3 spans 14 residues. V lost 5 bases and J lost 6, with 17 bases in between. The CDR3 DNA is TGTGCCAGCAGCAGAAAAAACTACAGCGGCGAGCAGTACTTC. Amino acid sequence: CASSRKNYSGEQYF.

This chain joins TRBV29-1 and TRBJ1-1, with D possibly TRBD1 on 5 matching bases. Trimming shortened V by 4 bases and J by 5 bases, and 14 bases separated the two germline ends. The CDR3 length is 13 residues. Germline CDR1 is SQVTM and CDR2 is ANQGSEA. CDR3 nucleotide sequence: TGCAGCGTTGTACAGGCCCTAGGGACTGAAGCTTTCTTT. It yields the protein CSVVQALGTEAFF.

The chain has TRBV4-1 and TRBJ2-1; possibly TRBD1 or TRBD2 for D (5 bases each). Germline assignment: CDR1 MGHRA and CDR2 YSYEKL. The CDR3 extends over 14 amino acids. V was trimmed by 1 base and J by 6 bases, leaving 10 bases between them. The CDR3 coding sequence is TGCGCCAGCAGCCAAGGACGGGGCTCCAATGAGCAGTTCTTC. This sequence encodes CASSQGRGSNEQFF.

The chain recombines TRBV4-3 with TRBJ2-2; D assignment may be TRBD1 or TRBD2 (5 bases each). The V end lost 2 bases, the J end lost 5 bases, and 18 bases lay between the germline ends. Germline CDR1 and CDR2: LGHNA and YSLEER. CDR3 length: 17 amino acids. The DNA of the CDR3 is TGCGCCAGCAGCCAAACCGGATACGGGGCGCTGACCGGGGAGCTGTTTTTT. The encoded protein is CASSQTGYGALTGELFF.

The V call is TRBV2, the J call TRBJ1-5; possibly TRBD1 for D (5 bases). CDR1 and CDR2 (germline): SNHLY, FYNNEI. CDR3 length: 14 amino acids. V lost 0 bases to trimming and J lost 7 bases, with 10 bases between them. Written as DNA, the CDR3 is TGTGCCAGCAGTGAAGCGCAGGGCGGGCAGCCCCAGCATTTT. This translates into CASSEAQGGQPQHF.

The chain links TRBV2 to TRBJ1-1; no reliable D call. Trimming removed 9 bases at V and 5 bases at J, with 10 bases between. The CDR3 loop spans 11 amino acids. Germline V gene sequence: CDR1 SNHLY, CDR2 FYNNEI. CDR3 sequence (DNA): TGTGCCAGTGAGACGCGAACTGAAGCTTTCTTT. Its translation: CASETRTEAFF.

This chain links TRBV19 with TRBJ2-7, with TRBD1 matching over 9 bases. The CDR3 runs to 14 residues. The trim removed 6 bases at V and 2 bases at J, leaving 5 bases unmatched. CDR1 LNHDA and CDR2 SQIVND come from the germline V gene (reference sequence). In nucleotides, the CDR3 is TGTGCCAGTAGCCTGGGACAGGGCCCCTACGAGCAGTACTTC. Translated, it gives CASSLGQGPYEQYF.

This clone was counted a single time. This chain uses TRBV4-2 with TRBJ2-1, with D perhaps matching TRBD2 (6 bases). The germline gives CDR1 LGHNA, CDR2 YNFKEQ. This CDR3 has 16 amino acids. Trimming removed 2 bases at V and 13 bases at J, with 24 bases between. CDR3 residues: CASSQNPGLSQEPQFF. For the CDR3, the DNA is TGTGCCAGCAGCCAAAATCCGGGACTCTCTCAGGAACCTCAGTTCTTC.

The chain has TRBV10-1 and TRBJ2-1; D ambiguous. Germline assignment: CDR1 WNHNN and CDR2 SYGVQD (reference sequence). The CDR3 spans 16 residues. V lost 6 bases and J lost 0, with 15 bases in between. The CDR3 region has the DNA TGCGCCAGCAGCCGCTTAACGAGGAGCTCCTACAATGAGCAGTTCTTC. Translated: CASSRLTRSSYNEQFF.

This chain uses TRBV2 with TRBJ2-2; TRBD2 aligns across 8 bases. Germline V gene lookup returns CDR1 SNHLY and CDR2 FYNNEI. This CDR3 is built from 16 residues. The V gene end was trimmed by 2 bases and the J gene end by 3 bases; junction bases not matched to a gene: 5. The CDR3 spells CASSELAGGHTGELFF. CDR3 DNA: TGTGCCAGCAGTGAACTCGCGGGGGGCCACACCGGGGAGCTGTTTTTT.

This rearrangement joins TRBV2 to TRBJ2-2, with D unclear. CDR3 length: 18 amino acids. Per germline, CDR1 SNHLY and CDR2 FYNNEI. Trimming removed 0 bases from V and 3 bases from J, with 17 bases in between. The CDR3 DNA follows: TGTGCCAGCAGTGAAGCTTATCTGTCTACCCTATACACCGGGGAGCTGTTTTTT. Protein product: CASSEAYLSTLYTGELFF.

By frequency in the sample, this clone is medium-sized. The chain links TRBV5-1 to TRBJ2-5; D tentatively reads TRBD1 or TRBD2 (6 bases each). Germline-derived CDR1 and CDR2 are SGHRS and YFSETQ. This CDR3 region has 14 residues. The ends were cut back, 7 bases at V and 6 bases at J, with 19 bases in the middle. DNA of the CDR3: TGCGCCAGCCAACTGGAGGGGGGAATGAAGACCCAGTACTTC. Translation gives CASQLEGGMKTQYF. Supplemented by reference TRBV5-1 and TRBJ2-5, the full variable domain reads KAGVTQTPRYLIKTRGQQVTLSCSPISGHRSVSWYQQTPGQGLQFLFEYFSETQRNKGNFPGRFSGRQFSNSRSEMNVSTLELGDSALYLCASQLEGGMKTQYFGPGTRLLVL.